Described below is a single T cell receptor (beta chain) sequence and its context. Its antigen remains unidentified. Within one base of it there is no much larger clone, and no base qualities were kept. The source of the sample is a study of beta chain features in type 1 diabetes (dated by TCRdb to 2016 to 2019). For the study in its entirety: No differences in mean age, gender distribution, total cell number or subset yield were found between patients and healthy donors. A total of over 90,000,000 sorted cells were examined across all samples, and a strong correlation was observed between cell number per subset and RNA yield. In the study, recently diagnosed type 1 diabetes patients and matched healthy donors were compared on the TCRB repertoires of their sorted circulating CD4+ T cell subsets. Regulatory and stem cell-like memory subsets were isolated from only 8 patients and 8 healthy donors, whereas naive and central memory subsets came from all 30 or so donors. Broad study findings and their caveats: Naive, central memory and regulatory TCRB repertoires appeared more similar among patients than among healthy donors. Patients with type 1 diabetes made fewer insertions and deleted more nucleotides at VDJ recombination sites, implying thymic rearrangement abnormalities. PCR might favor shorter templates, but patient and control samples were amplified and corrected together, so any skew would affect both groups equally. HLA sub-analyses involved small numbers of individuals, so any influence of HLA type on TCRB rearrangement remained unresolved. Because cDNA rather than genomic DNA was sequenced, highly expressing activated cells could have been over-represented, although no difference in activation and CD3 levels was found between groups. A moderate but significant shortening of TCRB CDR3 length was observed in type 1 diabetes patients in all four CD4+ subsets.

Each donor gave one peripheral blood draw, roughly 0.12 L on average, collected into heparinised tubes. A BD FACSAria II was used to sort naive, central memory, regulatory and stem cell-like memory CD4+ T cells with a panel that included CD45RO, CCR7, CD25, CD127, CD95 and CD27. All sorted populations exceeded 95% purity. PBMCs were isolated immediately by Lymphoprep density gradient centrifugation and stained directly without culture. So that batch effects would be minimized, each experiment stained and sorted samples in pairs, pairing one healthy donor with one patient. All of the isolated RNA was reverse transcribed with the High Capacity cDNA Reverse Transcription Kit, so expressed TCRB transcripts were sequenced. Stem cell-like memory T cell samples underwent survey-depth immunoSEQ sequencing, averaging approximately 920,000 total reads per sample. After sorted cells were lysed in RLT buffer, RNA was extracted with DNase-treated RNeasy Micro or Mini kits, with the choice depending on cell number. To prevent cross-contamination, each cell subset was processed individually, whereas patient and healthy donor samples were processed jointly. The immunoSEQ multiplex PCR was used to amplify TCRB sequences from cDNA, generating 87-bp fragments that spanned the CDR3 region. Sequencing of the amplicons was performed on the Illumina HiSeq platform. As for the original processing: PCR bias was corrected computationally using synthetic template baselines, and reads within Hamming distance 2 were collapsed, with unmergeable singletons discarded. Reads were aligned to IMGT to assign V, D and J genes, CDR3 length, and insertions or deletions at six rearrangement sites. Within each subset, clonotype counts were normalized to sorted cell number, after which true diversity and Gini coefficients were computed with the tcR R package. Repertoire sharing was quantified using the overlap coefficient calculated on TCRB nucleotide sequences. TCRdb obtained this table from immuneACCESS and retained in-frame rearrangements with V and J assigned. These tables miss some clones; where compared with another copy, unresolved V genes account for less than half of the shortfall, and the remainder is unexplained. V, J and clone size derive from that table, while D and trimming were established from the DNA sequence. Recorded for this sample are under 70,000 clones; roughly 63% of them occurred a single time. The leading ten clones occupy 0.25% to 0.35% of the sample.

The CDR3, from cysteine to phenylalanine, totals 14 residues. The read is trimmed to its CDR3 DNA, 42 bases read in frame from base 1. The junction carries 7 bases between V and J, which are trimmed by 2 bases and 0 bases respectively. CDR1 is given as SEHNR and CDR2 as FQNEAQ, both from the germline V gene (reference sequence). The sample consisted of stem cell memory CD4+ T cells from blood. The cell subset or site label, as the study defines it: stem cell-like memory CD4+ T cells. This receptor was identified in a woman in her thirties with type 1 diabetes. Here the chain combines TRBV7-9 and TRBJ1-2; the D segment could be TRBD1, given 5 matching bases. The CDR3 in this case is CASSLSGANYGYTF. The DNA sequence reads TGTGCCAGCAGCTTATCGGGGGCTAACTATGGCTACACCTTC.